This TCR beta chain was sequenced for a study of blood T cell repertoires in COVID-19. Study-wide background: From the United States, Italy and Spain came samples of acute and convalescent COVID-19. PBMCs, B-cell-depleted T cells, or T cells were the source of the cDNA or gDNA that made up the material.

The V end lost 4 bases, the J end lost 4 bases, and 8 bases lay between the germline ends. Germline V gene sequence: CDR1 MNHEY, CDR2 SVGAGI. The CDR3 extends over 13 amino acids. In the original analysis: Estimates of nucleated cell counts were drawn from the amplification of reference gene primers. Clones were sequenced by immunoSEQ multiplex PCR, and TCRdb holds only the in-frame ones, with some missing. V and J calls and clone size follow that table, whereas D and trimming were derived from the DNA. The sample yields around 380,000 clones, more than 75% seen once. This rearrangement joins TRBV6-5 to TRBJ1-5, with D hard to call. The TCR originated in a human donor with acute or convalescent COVID-19. The donor label of this sample is uncertain. Input material: peripheral blood. The CDR3 sequence: CASSSTRNQPQHF. The CDR3 region has the DNA TGTGCCAGCAGTTCTACCCGGAATCAGCCCCAGCATTTT.